The present TCR beta chain was sequenced within a study of control samples from healthy donors and cancer patients. Profiled with immunoSEQ multiplex PCR; TCRdb holds only in-frame clones, not every one. The sample lists some 130,000 clones, over 75% occurring once. The V gene lost 4 bases and the J gene lost 2 bases, with 7 bases spanning the gap. CDR1 and CDR2 (germline): KGHDR, SFDVKD. This CDR3 spans 13 amino acids. The receptor comes from a man aged 35 to 55 in good health. Sequencing was done on a sample of blood. V is TRBV24-1 and J is TRBJ2-5; D ambiguous. Written as DNA, the CDR3 is TGTGCCACCAGTGACAGGCAACAAGAGACCCAGTACTTC. As protein: CATSDRQQETQYF.